The 23 T cell receptor beta chains below all came from one sample that was sequenced in a study of Ad26.COV2.S vaccination and SARS-CoV-2 variants. Libraries were prepared by immunoSEQ multiplex PCR; TCRdb keeps only in-frame clonotypes and omits some of them. The data contain about 350,000 clones, 92% of them singletons. Material: peripheral blood, obtained after recovery from COVID-19. The origin of the receptors is a human donor who had recovered from COVID-19.

The genes are TRBV5-4 and TRBJ2-7; 8 nucleotides align to TRBD1. With V trimmed by 5 bases and J by 0 bases, 7 bases remained unmatched. CDR3 length: 15 amino acids. Germline V gene sequence: CDR1 SGHNT, CDR2 YYREEE (reference sequence). Written as DNA, the CDR3 is TGTGCCAGCAGGTCTCGGGACAGGCCCTCCTACGAGCAGTACTTC. Translation gives CASRSRDRPSYEQYF.

The V gene is TRBV7-2, the J gene TRBJ1-1; a weak D match, TRBD1 (6 bases). From germline, CDR1 is SGHTA and CDR2 FQGNSA. With 2 bases removed from V and 7 bases from J, the gap between germline ends came to 17 bases. This CDR3 is built from 15 residues. For the CDR3, the DNA is TGTGCCAGCAGCTTAAGCCGGGACACCGAAGTTGAAGCTTTCTTT. This codes for CASSLSRDTEVEAFF.

The count of this clone is one. This chain joins TRBV18 and TRBJ1-2; 11 bases are shared with TRBD1. CDR1 is KGHSH and CDR2 is LQKENI in the germline V gene. The CDR3 sequence is 15 residues long. V trimming: 5 bases; J trimming: 5 bases; junction bases outside the gene matches: 7. The CDR3: CASSARDRGGYGYTF. The CDR3 nucleotides read TGTGCCAGCTCAGCGCGGGACAGGGGGGGTTATGGCTACACCTTC.

V and J are TRBV19 and TRBJ2-7; D might be TRBD2 (7 bases). Germline V gives CDR1 LNHDA, CDR2 SQIVND (reference sequence). CDR3 length: 14 amino acids. V dropped 6 bases and J dropped 1 base, with 13 bases sitting between them. The chain's CDR3 is CASSGGLGSYEQYF. CDR3 DNA: TGTGCCAGTAGCGGGGGGCTTGGATCCTACGAGCAGTACTTC.

The gene calls are TRBV5-8 and TRBJ2-7, with D possibly TRBD1 on 5 matching bases. Per germline, CDR1 SGHTS and CDR2 YDEGEE. The CDR3 length is 15 residues. With 0 bases removed from V and 2 bases from J, the gap between germline ends came to 12 bases. CDR3 region: CASSLEMGHTYEQYF. CDR3 bases: TGTGCCAGCAGCTTGGAAATGGGGCATACCTACGAGCAGTACTTC.

This chain uses TRBV5-5 with TRBJ1-4; D is perhaps TRBD1 (6 bases). The CDR3 is 17 amino acids. V lost 5 bases and J 0 bases, leaving 17 bases between the germline ends. The germline CDR1 and CDR2 sequences are SGHKS and YYEKEE (reference sequence). CDR3 coding DNA: TGTGCCAGCAGTCCCGGCGACAGGAACCCAACTAATGAAAAACTGTTTTTT. This gives the protein CASSPGDRNPTNEKLFF.

This sequence joins TRBV5-4 and TRBJ1-5; no clear D. This CDR3 spans 17 amino acids. The germline V gene has CDR1 SGHNT and CDR2 YYREEE (reference sequence). The germline V and J ends were trimmed by 1 base and 6 bases, with 20 bases remaining between them. The chain's CDR3 is CASSLTRGNGLSQPQHF. The DNA for the CDR3 is TGTGCCAGCAGCTTGACTCGAGGGAATGGGTTATCTCAGCCCCAGCATTTT. The variable domain in full, completed from reference TRBV5-4 and TRBJ1-5, reads ETGVTQSPTHLIKTRGQQVTLRCSSQSGHNTVSWYQQALGQGPQFIFQYYREEENGRGNFPPRFSGLQFPNYSSELNVNALELDDSALYLCASSLTRGNGLSQPQHFGDGTRLSIL.

The chain recombines TRBV6-1 with TRBJ1-2, with a tentative D call TRBD1 (6 bases). Trimming took off 4 bases at V and 8 bases at J, with 23 bases between the two ends. The CDR3 loop spans 16 amino acids. CDR1 MNHNS and CDR2 SASEGT come from the germline V gene. The CDR3 nucleotides read TGTGCCAGCAGTGGTCTTGATTTAGGCAGGGGCCAGGGCTACACCTTC. This translates into CASSGLDLGRGQGYTF.

V usage is TRBV3-1 (or the pseudogene TRBV3-2) and J usage is TRBJ1-6; D remains unclear. Looked up from germline, CDR1 is LGHDT and CDR2 is YNNKEL (reference sequence). V was pared by 4 bases and J by 8 bases, with 9 bases between. The CDR3 runs 13 residues. CDR3: CASSPYGYSPLHF. The CDR3 coding sequence is TGTGCCAGCAGCCCCTATGGGTATTCACCCCTCCACTTT.

The gene calls are TRBV9 and TRBJ2-1; 7 bases map to TRBD1. Germline values: CDR1 SGDLS, CDR2 YYNGEE. The CDR3 sequence is 15 residues long. With 3 bases clipped from V and 2 bases from J, the junction kept 5 bases outside the gene matches. CDR3 nucleotides: TGTGCCAGCAGCGAGAGAGGACAGGCCTACAATGAGCAGTTCTTC. Its protein is CASSERGQAYNEQFF.

The V gene is TRBV7-9, the J gene TRBJ1-6, with TRBD1 matching over 9 bases. CDR1 is SEHNR and CDR2 is FQNEAQ in the germline V gene (reference sequence). The CDR3 has 15 residues. The junction had 6 bases not matched to a gene; V was cut back by 5 bases and J by 7 bases. For the CDR3, the DNA is TGTGCCAGCAGCCCGGTACAGGGGGCGAATTCACCCCTCCACTTT. Amino acid sequence: CASSPVQGANSPLHF.

The J gene is TRBJ2-1, the V gene TRBV6-5; the D call may be TRBD1 or TRBD2 (6 bases each). The length of the CDR3 is 14 residues. Germline CDR1 reads MNHEY; CDR2 reads SVGAGI. The germline V and J ends were trimmed by 2 bases and 8 bases, with 13 bases remaining between them. In DNA, the CDR3 is TGTGCCAGCAGTTACCGGGGGCGTGAAGATGAGCAGTTCTTC. This codes for CASSYRGREDEQFF.

This clone has a handful of counts. This chain joins TRBV5-4 and TRBJ2-5; 7 positions match TRBD2. J lost 5 bases, V lost 0 bases, and 4 bases had no gene match. CDR3 length: 14 residues. Germline values: CDR1 SGHNT, CDR2 YYREEE (reference sequence). CDR3: CASSLAGRAETQYF. In DNA form, the CDR3 reads TGTGCCAGCAGCTTGGCTGGGAGGGCGGAGACCCAGTACTTC.

The V gene is TRBV27, the J gene TRBJ2-5, with 7 positions matching TRBD1. With V trimmed by 6 bases and J by 1 base, 8 bases remained unmatched. Germline CDR1 and CDR2: MNHEY and SMNVEV (reference sequence). The CDR3 has 15 amino acids. The CDR3 sequence is CASSQPGQPQETQYF. The CDR3 DNA reads as TGTGCCAGCAGCCAACCGGGACAGCCCCAAGAGACCCAGTACTTC.

This clone was found a few times. The V call is TRBV6-1, the J call TRBJ1-5, with 7 nucleotides matching TRBD1. The germline V gene encodes CDR1 MNHNS and CDR2 SASEGT. The CDR3 length is 15 residues. V lost 2 bases and J lost 1; bases outside the gene matches: 2. CDR3 sequence: CASSERGRSNQPQHF. CDR3 in DNA: TGTGCCAGCAGTGAAAGGGGGCGAAGCAATCAGCCCCAGCATTTT.

The genes are TRBV10-1 and TRBJ2-2; weak D call: TRBD2 (6 bases). Trimming cost V 6 bases and J 4 bases, with 12 bases left between them. The germline V gene has CDR1 WNHNN and CDR2 SYGVQD (reference sequence). This CDR3 has 14 residues. This CDR3 reads CASSYGGTTGELFF. DNA for the CDR3: TGCGCCAGCAGCTATGGGGGGACCACCGGGGAGCTGTTTTTT.

This clone appeared many times. J is TRBJ2-3 and V is TRBV6-6; D might be TRBD1 (6 bases). V was trimmed by 6 bases and J by 3 bases, leaving 19 bases between them. The length of the CDR3 is 16 residues. Germline V CDR1 and CDR2: MNHNY, SVGAGI (reference sequence). The CDR3 sequence is CASSRGWGRETDTQYF. The CDR3 DNA reads as TGTGCCAGCAGCAGGGGATGGGGCAGGGAAACAGATACGCAGTATTTT.

The chain combines TRBV6-4 with TRBJ2-7, with D uncertain. In germline, CDR1 is MRHNA, CDR2 SNTAGT. The CDR3 runs to 12 residues. V lost 7 bases and J 2 bases, leaving 9 bases between the germline ends. This CDR3 reads CASKGSAYEQYF. The CDR3 DNA sequence: TGTGCCAGCAAGGGCTCGGCCTACGAGCAGTACTTC.

CDR3 amino acids: CASSFSGAYNSPLHF. Here the CDR3 DNA reads TGTGCCAGCAGTTTTTCAGGAGCATATAATTCACCCCTCCACTTT. The rearrangement uses TRBV9 and TRBJ1-6; no firm D call. CDR3 size: 15 residues. Germline V gene lookup returns CDR1 SGDLS and CDR2 YYNGEE. V was trimmed by 5 bases and J by 4 bases, leaving 13 bases between them.

The V gene is TRBV21-1, the J gene TRBJ2-7; TRBD2, the D gene given by the table, was not confirmed from the DNA. TRBV21-1 is marked as a pseudogene. The CDR3 runs to 15 residues. The DNA for the CDR3 is TGTGCCAGCAGCAAAGTTTCTAGCGGGGGGTTGTTCTCGTACTTC. It codes for CASSKVSSGGLFSYF.

The chain combines TRBV11-2 with TRBJ2-2; D is perhaps TRBD2 (5 bases). V was cut by 5 bases and J by 5 bases, with 9 bases left in between. The CDR3 sequence is 13 residues long. Germline loops: CDR1 SGHAT, CDR2 FQNNGV. CDR3 DNA: TGTGCCAGCAGCCCCGGGAATACCGGGGAGCTGTTTTTT. This codes for CASSPGNTGELFF.

This clone appeared a single time. In DNA, the CDR3 is TGTGCCAGCAGTTCAGGGTTCGGCGAGCAGTACTTC. This sequence encodes CASSSGFGEQYF. V is TRBV6-5 and J is TRBJ2-7, with D perhaps matching TRBD1 (5 bases). The CDR3 sequence is 12 residues long. V was trimmed by 4 bases and J by 6 bases, leaving 10 bases between them. Looked up from germline, CDR1 is MNHEY and CDR2 is SVGAGI.

V is TRBV9 and J is TRBJ1-4, with TRBD1 matching 9 bases. Unmatched junction bases numbered 8, after V lost 4 bases and J lost 4 bases. The CDR3 is made up of 16 amino acids. Germline V gene sequence: CDR1 SGDLS, CDR2 YYNGEE. Here the CDR3 reads CASSPSTGGVNEKLFF. In nucleotides, the CDR3 is TGTGCCAGCAGCCCGTCAACAGGGGGCGTTAATGAAAAACTGTTTTTT.